This TCR beta chain originates from a study of blood T cell repertoires in COVID-19 (dated by TCRdb to the early 2020s). Study-level background: Samples covering the acute and convalescent phases of COVID-19 were provided by collaborators in the United States, Italy and Spain. Where available, HLA class I and class II types were taken from metadata supplied by the sample provider and were not determined by assay-based typing. The dataset comprised deeply sampled blood TCRbeta repertoires from subjects exposed to, actively infected with, or recovered from COVID-19. The sample metadata nearly always contained a de-identified subject ID, COVID-19 status, age in years and sex. Samples came from the ongoing ImmuneRACE study (first 160 participants) plus 1,254 subjects from 6 global collaborators. The prospective study material was composed of cDNA or gDNA derived from T cells, B-cell-depleted T cells, or PBMCs. The repertoires were made available in a free public database intended to serve as a resource for research on the immune response to SARS-CoV-2. Paper-wide results and their limitations: How much clinical and demographic metadata was included differed by source and by participant, and the metadata was provided uncurated.

TCRbeta CDR3 regions were amplified from genomic DNA using the immunoSEQ Assay, a bias-controlled multiplex PCR. The study's processing was this. Within the assay, amplification of reference gene primers was used to estimate how many nucleated cells each sample contained. Sequence reads were collapsed and filtered to measure the absolute abundance of every unique TCRbeta CDR3 rearrangement. For each sample, productive Simpson clonality was calculated as the square root of Simpson's diversity index across productive rearrangements. In TCRdb, the immuneACCESS table is reduced to in-frame sequences with V and J assigned. These tables do not hold every clone; where another copy was compared, an unresolved V gene accounts for under half, and the others remain unexplained. V and J calls and clone size are as listed in that table; D and trimming were resolved from the DNA. The sample profile shows hundreds of thousands of clones; 85% to 90% of them were found once. The ten largest account for approximately 1% of the sample.

CDR1 and CDR2 are drawn from the germline V gene: SGHNT, YENEEA. The CDR3 numbers 16 residues from cysteine through phenylalanine. Here the CDR3 DNA is all that survives: 48 bases in frame from base 1. From V the trimming removes 0 bases and from J it removes 7 bases, while the gene matches leave 11 bases of the junction unaccounted for. The table lists this clone with many counts. Its antigen remains unidentified. Base qualities are missing; no much larger clone stands one base away. Participants in the prospective study were enrolled through a virtual design, were aged roughly 18 to 100 years, and lived in 24 United States geographic areas. Cohort assignment in the prospective study relied on participant-reported clinical history from a screening survey and a study questionnaire. Recovered participants in ImmuneRACE Cohort 3 were defined as having two consecutive negative NP/OP PCR tests, clearance from a healthcare professional, or resolution of symptoms. In the prospective study, whole blood, serum and a nasopharyngeal or oropharyngeal swab were collected from each participant by mobile phlebotomists. Participants in the prospective study had the option to provide additional blood draws and questionnaires over an approximately 2-month period. Blood samples from the prospective study were shipped frozen or at room temperature prior to DNA extraction.

The sample was PBMCs or T cells enriched from blood (not recorded which). Rearrangement joined TRBV11-3 to TRBJ1-1, with TRBD1 identical over 7 junction bases. The source of this sequence is a man in his late teens or twenties who had recovered from COVID-19. The CDR3 protein is CASSLDGRGGSSEAFF. The base sequence is TGTGCCAGCAGCTTAGACGGGCGAGGGGGCAGCAGTGAAGCTTTCTTT.